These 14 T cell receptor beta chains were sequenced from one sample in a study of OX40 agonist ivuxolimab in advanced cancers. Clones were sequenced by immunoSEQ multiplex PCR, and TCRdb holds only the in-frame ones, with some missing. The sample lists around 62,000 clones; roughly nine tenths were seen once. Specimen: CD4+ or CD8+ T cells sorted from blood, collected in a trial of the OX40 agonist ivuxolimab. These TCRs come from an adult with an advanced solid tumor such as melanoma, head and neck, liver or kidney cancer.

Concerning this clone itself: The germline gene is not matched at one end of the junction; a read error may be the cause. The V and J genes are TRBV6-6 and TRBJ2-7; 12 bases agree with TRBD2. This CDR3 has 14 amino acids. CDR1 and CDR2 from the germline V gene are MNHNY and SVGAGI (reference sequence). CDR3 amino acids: CASRRTSGTYEQHF. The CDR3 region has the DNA TGTGCCAGCAGGCGGACTAGCGGGACGTACGAGCAGCACTTC.

CDR3 nucleotide sequence: TGTGCCTGGCACCGGGGACAGGCGAACTATGGCTACACCTTC. It specifies CAWHRGQANYGYTF. This chain uses TRBV30 with TRBJ1-2; 8 nucleotides align to TRBD1. CDR3 length equals 14 residues. Germline loops: CDR1 GTSNPN, CDR2 SVGIG (reference sequence). Trimming took 5 bases from V and 2 from J; bases not matched to a gene: 7.

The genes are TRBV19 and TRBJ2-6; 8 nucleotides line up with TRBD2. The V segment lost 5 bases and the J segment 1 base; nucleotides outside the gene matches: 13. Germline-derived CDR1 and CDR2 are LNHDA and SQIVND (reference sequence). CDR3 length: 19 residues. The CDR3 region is CASSPRTSYSRSGANVLTF. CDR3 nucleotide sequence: TGTGCCAGTAGTCCACGGACTAGCTATTCGCGGTCTGGGGCCAACGTCCTGACTTTC.

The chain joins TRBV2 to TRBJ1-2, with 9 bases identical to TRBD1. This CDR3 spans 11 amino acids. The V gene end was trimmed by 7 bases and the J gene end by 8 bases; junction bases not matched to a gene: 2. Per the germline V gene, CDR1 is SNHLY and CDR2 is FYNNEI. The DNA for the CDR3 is TGTGCCAGCAAGACAGGGGGGGGCTACACCTTC. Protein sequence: CASKTGGGYTF.

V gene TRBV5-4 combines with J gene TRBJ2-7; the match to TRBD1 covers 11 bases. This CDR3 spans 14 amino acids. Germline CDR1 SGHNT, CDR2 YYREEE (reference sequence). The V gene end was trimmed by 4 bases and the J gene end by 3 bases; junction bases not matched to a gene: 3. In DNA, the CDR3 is TGTGCCAGCAGCAGGGGACAGGGGGTCTACGAGCAGTACTTC. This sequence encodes CASSRGQGVYEQYF.

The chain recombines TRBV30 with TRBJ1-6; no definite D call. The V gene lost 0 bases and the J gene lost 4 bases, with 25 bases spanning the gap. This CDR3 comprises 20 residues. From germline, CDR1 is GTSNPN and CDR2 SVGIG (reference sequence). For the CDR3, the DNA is TGTGCCTGGAGTGTACTGCGGACCAATACCGGATTCGGATATAATTCACCCCTCCACTTT. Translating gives CAWSVLRTNTGFGYNSPLHF.

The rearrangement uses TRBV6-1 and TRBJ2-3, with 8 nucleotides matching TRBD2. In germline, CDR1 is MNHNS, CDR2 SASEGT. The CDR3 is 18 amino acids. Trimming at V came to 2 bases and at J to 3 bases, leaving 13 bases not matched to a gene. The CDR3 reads CASSEWLLNGRATDTQYF. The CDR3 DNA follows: TGTGCCAGCAGTGAATGGTTATTGAACGGGAGGGCAACAGATACGCAGTATTTT.

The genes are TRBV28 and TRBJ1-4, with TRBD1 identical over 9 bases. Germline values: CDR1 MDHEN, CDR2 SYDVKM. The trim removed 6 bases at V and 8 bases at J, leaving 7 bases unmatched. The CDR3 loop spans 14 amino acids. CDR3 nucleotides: TGTGCCAGCAGACCACAGGGGGCTAGGGAAAAACTGTTTTTT. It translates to CASRPQGAREKLFF.

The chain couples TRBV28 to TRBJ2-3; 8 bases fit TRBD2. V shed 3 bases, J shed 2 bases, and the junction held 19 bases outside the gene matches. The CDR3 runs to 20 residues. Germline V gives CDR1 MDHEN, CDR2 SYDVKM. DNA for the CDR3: TGTGCCAGCAGTTTTTTCGAACTAGCGGTCCTTAGCGGGCACACAGATACGCAGTATTTT. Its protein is CASSFFELAVLSGHTDTQYF.

The CDR3 DNA follows: TGCGCCAGCAATTTGCGGGAGAGCTCCTACAATGAGCAGTTCTTC. Protein: CASNLRESSYNEQFF. V gene TRBV10-2 combines with J gene TRBJ2-1; TRBD2 agrees at 7 bases. V dropped 7 bases and J dropped 0; count of bases not matched to a gene: 6. The CDR3 loop spans 15 amino acids. CDR1 is WSHSY and CDR2 is SAAADI in the germline V gene.

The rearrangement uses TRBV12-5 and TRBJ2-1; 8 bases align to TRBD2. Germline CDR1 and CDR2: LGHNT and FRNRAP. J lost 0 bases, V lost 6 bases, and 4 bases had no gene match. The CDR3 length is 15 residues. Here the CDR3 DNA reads TGTGCTAGTGGCTTAGCGGGGAGCTCCTACAATGAGCAGTTCTTC. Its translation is CASGLAGSSYNEQFF.

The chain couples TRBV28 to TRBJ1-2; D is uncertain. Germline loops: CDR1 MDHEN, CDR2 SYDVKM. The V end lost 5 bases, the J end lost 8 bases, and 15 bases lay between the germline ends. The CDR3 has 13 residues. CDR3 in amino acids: CASSPAGVNGYTF. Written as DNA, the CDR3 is TGTGCCAGCAGTCCGGCTGGGGTAAACGGCTACACCTTC.

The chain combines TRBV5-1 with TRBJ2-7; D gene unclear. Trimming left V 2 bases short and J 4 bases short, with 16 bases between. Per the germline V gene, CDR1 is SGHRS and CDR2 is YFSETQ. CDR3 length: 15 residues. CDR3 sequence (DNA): TGCGCCAGCAGCTTTTCTGGGAATGCAGTTTACGAGCAGTACTTC. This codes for CASSFSGNAVYEQYF.

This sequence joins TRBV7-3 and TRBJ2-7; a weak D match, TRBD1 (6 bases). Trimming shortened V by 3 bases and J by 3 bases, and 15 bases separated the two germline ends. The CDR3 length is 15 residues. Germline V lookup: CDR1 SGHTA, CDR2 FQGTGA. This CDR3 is CASSLLAGENYEQYF. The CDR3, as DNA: TGTGCCAGCAGCTTGTTGGCAGGGGAAAACTACGAGCAGTACTTC.